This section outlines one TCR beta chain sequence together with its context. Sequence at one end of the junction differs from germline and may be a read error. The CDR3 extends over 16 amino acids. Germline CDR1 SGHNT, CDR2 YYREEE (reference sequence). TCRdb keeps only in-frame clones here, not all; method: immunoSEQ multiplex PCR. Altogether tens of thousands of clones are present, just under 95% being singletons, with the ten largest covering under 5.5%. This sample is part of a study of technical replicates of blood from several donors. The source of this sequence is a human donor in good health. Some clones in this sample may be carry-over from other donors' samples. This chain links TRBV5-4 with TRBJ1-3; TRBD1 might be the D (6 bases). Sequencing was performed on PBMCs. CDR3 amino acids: CASSLDQGGSGNTIYF. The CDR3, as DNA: TGTGCCAGCAGTTTGGATCAAGGGGGCTCTGGAAACACCATATATTTT.